This T cell receptor (beta chain) was identified in a study of cytomegalovirus exposure and HLA in healthy donors. Per germline, CDR1 SGHKS and CDR2 YYEKEE (reference sequence). V dropped 0 bases and J dropped 2 bases, with 11 bases sitting between them. This CDR3 contains 15 residues. PCR primers comprised 60 Vbeta and 13 Jbeta primers. Data came from immunoSEQ multiplex PCR; TCRdb stores just in-frame clones and leaves some out. The sample has about 240,000 clones, about 88% seen once. The gene calls are TRBV5-5 and TRBJ1-2, with D tentatively TRBD1 (5 bases). The TCR sequence derives from a girl aged 2 to 9 in good health and CMV-seronegative. Sequencing was performed on PBMCs. DNA for the CDR3: TGTGCCAGCAGCTTGGAAGGGGCCCTCAACTATGGCTACACCTTC. Translated: CASSLEGALNYGYTF.